Presented here are 17 T cell receptor beta chains from one specimen sequenced in a study of identifying expanded T cells in peripheral blood (dated by TCRdb to about 2019). The library relied on the immunoSEQ multiplex PCR assay. The table comes from immuneACCESS by way of TCRdb, which keeps in-frame sequences with V and J called. Part of the clones is missing from these tables; in studies checked, under half for an unresolved V gene and the rest for unknown reasons. For this sample there are approximately 130,000 clones; 80% to 90% appear just once. 7.5% to 8.5% of the sample is taken by the ten largest. The sequencing sample was made of blood. All receptors derive from a person aged 18 to 69 in good health.

This chain connects TRBV11-3 to TRBJ2-2, with TRBD1 identical over 9 bases. The V segment lost 1 base and the J segment 2 bases; nucleotides outside the gene matches: 2. CDR1 SGHNT and CDR2 YENEEA come from the germline V gene. The CDR3 extends over 16 amino acids. In DNA form, the CDR3 reads TGTGCCAGCAGCTTAGGACAGGGGGTAAACACCGGGGAGCTGTTTTTT. Translated: CASSLGQGVNTGELFF.

The chain carries TRBV30 and TRBJ1-3, with D uncertain. The CDR3 has 13 amino acids. The V gene's germline CDR1 is GTSNPN and CDR2 SVGIG (reference sequence). V was cut by 1 base and J by 3 bases, with 7 bases left in between. The CDR3 spells CAWSGGVGNTIYF. The CDR3 DNA is TGTGCCTGGAGTGGGGGAGTTGGAAACACCATATATTTT.

The chain recombines TRBV19 with TRBJ1-3, with no clear D. The CDR3 runs to 13 residues. V lost 3 bases and J lost 4, with 7 bases in between. Germline values: CDR1 LNHDA, CDR2 SQIVND (reference sequence). Written as DNA, the CDR3 is TGTGCCAGTAGTATCTCCGAGGGAAACACCATATATTTT. Translated, it gives CASSISEGNTIYF.

The chain links TRBV5-4 to TRBJ2-1; 10 bases are a match to TRBD2. CDR3 length: 15 amino acids. V dropped 3 bases and J dropped 6; count of bases not matched to a gene: 6. The V gene's germline CDR1 is SGHNT and CDR2 YYREEE (reference sequence). The CDR3 protein is CASSWEAGGGNEQFF. Written as DNA, the CDR3 is TGTGCCAGCAGCTGGGAAGCGGGAGGGGGCAATGAGCAGTTCTTC.

The chain combines TRBV5-4 with TRBJ1-5, with TRBD1 matching 9 bases. Per the germline V gene, CDR1 is SGHNT and CDR2 is YYREEE (reference sequence). V shed 1 base and J 6 bases; nucleotides not matched to a gene: 5. The length of the CDR3 is 15 residues. The CDR3 reads CASSLLGQGVQPQHF. CDR3 DNA: TGTGCCAGCAGCTTGCTGGGACAGGGTGTTCAGCCCCAGCATTTT.

The chain recombines TRBV7-2 with TRBJ1-1; a weak D match, TRBD1 (5 bases). Trimming stripped 5 bases from V and 1 base from J, with 11 bases between. The CDR3 has 14 amino acids. The germline gives CDR1 SGHTA, CDR2 FQGNSA. CDR3 DNA sequence: TGTGCCAGCAGCAAATCGACAGCGAACACTGAAGCTTTCTTT. Translation: CASSKSTANTEAFF.

This clone was detected only once. The rearrangement joins TRBV2 to TRBJ2-6; 8 bases line up with TRBD1. The CDR3 consists of 16 residues. Germline V gene data show CDR1 as SNHLY and CDR2 as FYNNEI. Trimming cost V 4 bases and J 0 bases; bases outside gene matches: 2. CDR3 DNA: TGTGCCAGCAGTGGACAGGGGAACTCTGGGGCCAACGTCCTGACTTTC. It codes for CASSGQGNSGANVLTF.

This clone was observed a few times. The chain uses TRBV7-3 and TRBJ1-1; the D gene is possibly TRBD1 (6 bases). Per germline, CDR1 SGHTA and CDR2 FQGTGA. Trimming pared 1 base from V and 5 bases from J, leaving 8 bases between. CDR3 length equals 13 residues. CDR3 residues: CASSLNRVTEAFF. CDR3 DNA sequence: TGTGCCAGCAGCTTAAACAGGGTAACTGAAGCTTTCTTT.

This clone was found once. The chain recombines TRBV7-7 with TRBJ1-3, with a tentative D call TRBD1 (6 bases). The germline CDR1 and CDR2 sequences are SSHAT and FNYEAQ (reference sequence). V lost 4 bases and J lost 4, with 8 bases in between. This CDR3 region has 13 residues. This CDR3 reads CASSSDRGNTIYF. The DNA for the CDR3 is TGTGCCAGCAGCTCCGACAGGGGAAACACCATATATTTT.

This clone was observed a single time. V is TRBV5-1 and J is TRBJ1-1, with D hard to call. V lost 4 bases and J lost 5, with 12 bases in between. The CDR3 is made up of 13 amino acids. From germline, CDR1 is SGHRS and CDR2 YFSETQ. The CDR3 sequence is CASSLPPGTEAFF. CDR3 nucleotides: TGCGCCAGCAGCCTACCCCCAGGTACTGAAGCTTTCTTT.

The chain combines TRBV19 with TRBJ2-2; D uncertain. V was pared by 7 bases and J by 2 bases, with 11 bases between. CDR1 LNHDA and CDR2 SQIVND come from the germline V gene (reference sequence). The CDR3 contains 14 residues. The CDR3 sequence: CASNNSPNTGELFF. CDR3 sequence (DNA): TGTGCCAGTAATAACAGCCCTAACACCGGGGAGCTGTTTTTT.

V gene TRBV6-1 combines with J gene TRBJ1-1, with D possibly matching TRBD1 (5 bases). V was clipped by 2 bases and J by 10 bases, with 17 bases between them. Germline-derived CDR1 and CDR2 are MNHNS and SASEGT. The CDR3 has 14 amino acids. Written as DNA, the CDR3 is TGTGCCAGCAGTGAATCGGGCAGGGAGGTTCCAGCTTTCTTT. It encodes CASSESGREVPAFF.

This clone occurred once. The J gene is TRBJ1-4, the V gene TRBV18; D uncertain. Trimming took 5 bases from V and 6 from J, leaving 13 bases between them. The CDR3 extends over 14 amino acids. Germline CDR1 is KGHSH and CDR2 is LQKENI. CDR3 nucleotides: TGTGCCAGCTCAGCACAAGGCCAGGATGAAAAACTGTTTTTT. It codes for CASSAQGQDEKLFF.

This chain connects TRBV5-6 to TRBJ2-5; 7 positions match TRBD1. The CDR3 spans 14 residues. CDR1 and CDR2 from the germline V gene are SGHDT and YYEEEE. The trim removed 0 bases at V and 2 bases at J, leaving 1 base unmatched. The chain's CDR3 is CASSLGQGQETQYF. CDR3 bases: TGTGCCAGCAGCTTGGGACAGGGACAAGAGACCCAGTACTTC.

This chain connects TRBV5-6 to TRBJ2-1; TRBD1 or TRBD2 may be the D gene (5 bases each). V was shortened by 5 bases and J by 9 bases, with 21 bases between the two germline ends. From germline, CDR1 is SGHDT and CDR2 YYEEEE. The CDR3 has 15 residues. CDR3 sequence (DNA): TGTGCCAGCAGTGTCCGGGGAACGGGGCATAGTGAGCAGTTCTTC. This codes for CASSVRGTGHSEQFF.

The chain carries TRBV5-4 and TRBJ1-2; 7 bases are a match to TRBD1. V gave up 4 bases and J gave up 2 bases; unmatched junction bases: 8. The CDR3 is 15 amino acids. Germline CDR1 SGHNT, CDR2 YYREEE (reference sequence). This chain's CDR3 is CASSTGQNANYGYTF. CDR3 DNA sequence: TGTGCCAGCAGCACGGGACAGAACGCCAACTATGGCTACACCTTC.

This rearrangement joins TRBV5-1 to TRBJ1-3; D remains ambiguous. V lost 3 bases and J 2 bases, leaving 15 bases between the germline ends. Looked up from germline, CDR1 is SGHRS and CDR2 is YFSETQ. The CDR3 is made up of 16 amino acids. The DNA of the CDR3 is TGCGCCAGCAGCTCCACCCCTAGGGCTGCTGGAAACACCATATATTTT. Amino acid sequence: CASSSTPRAAGNTIYF.